This T cell receptor (beta chain) stems from a study of T-cell reconstitution after alpha-beta-depleted transplantation in children (TCRdb year 2016). About the full investigation: Using TCR repertoire profiling, the study quantitatively followed how T-cell immune reconstitution unfolded in children after TCRalphabeta/CD19-depleted allogeneic hematopoietic cell transplantation.

Receptors were amplified or captured by PCR. Sequencer: Illumina HiSeq 2500. TCR library preparation used molecular barcoding, with unique molecular identifiers applied to normalize quantification of the TCRbeta repertoire. TCRdb reanalyzed the raw reads on its own, using fastp at Q25 for trimming and MiXCR for clone calling, and kept in-frame beta chains. For every CDR3 protein sequence, its rows merge into one entry that carries the most common genes and DNA. This sample comprises about 500,000 distinct CDR3 sequences, about 33% of them detected only once. The biggest ten clones account for around 2.3% of the sample. The sample holds a few counts of this clonotype. Its antigen is not yet known. Per-base quality was not reported, and no clone a single base away is much larger than it. Taken from the germline V gene (reference sequence), the CDR1 and CDR2 loops are LNHDA and SQIVND. Reading from cysteine to phenylalanine, the CDR3 counts 14 amino acids. The only DNA kept is the CDR3, 42 bases in frame from the first base. V lost 3 bases and J lost 4 bases; the stretch between them is 12 bases long.

The chain links TRBV19 with TRBJ1-1; no D gene call is confident. The sequence was obtained from a human donor who donated a stem cell graft to a child with aplastic anemia. This sample comprised PBMCs from the stem cell graft donor, obtained from the stem cell graft. The CDR3 in this case is CASSIRHRPTEAFF. The nucleotides read TGTGCCAGTAGTATTAGGCATAGGCCCACTGAAGCTTTCTTT.